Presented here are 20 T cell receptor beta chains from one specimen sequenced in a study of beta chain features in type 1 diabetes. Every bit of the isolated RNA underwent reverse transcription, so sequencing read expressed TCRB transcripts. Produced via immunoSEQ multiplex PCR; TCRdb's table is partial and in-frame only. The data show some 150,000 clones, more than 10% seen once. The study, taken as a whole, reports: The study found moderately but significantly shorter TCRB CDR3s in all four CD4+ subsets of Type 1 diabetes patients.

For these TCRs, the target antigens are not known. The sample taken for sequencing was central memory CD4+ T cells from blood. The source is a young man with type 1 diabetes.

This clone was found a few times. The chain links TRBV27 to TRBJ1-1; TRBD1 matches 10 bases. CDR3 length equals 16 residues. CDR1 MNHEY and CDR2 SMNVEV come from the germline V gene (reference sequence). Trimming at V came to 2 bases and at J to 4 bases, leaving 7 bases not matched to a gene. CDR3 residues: CASSLRGGQGTTEAFF. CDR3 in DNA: TGTGCCAGCAGTTTAAGGGGGGGACAGGGGACCACTGAAGCTTTCTTT.

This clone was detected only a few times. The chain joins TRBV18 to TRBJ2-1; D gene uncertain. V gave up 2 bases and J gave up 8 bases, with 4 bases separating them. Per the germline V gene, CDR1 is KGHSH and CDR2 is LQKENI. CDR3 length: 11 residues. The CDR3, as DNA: TGTGCCAGCTCACCAATAGATGAGCAGTTCTTC. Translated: CASSPIDEQFF.

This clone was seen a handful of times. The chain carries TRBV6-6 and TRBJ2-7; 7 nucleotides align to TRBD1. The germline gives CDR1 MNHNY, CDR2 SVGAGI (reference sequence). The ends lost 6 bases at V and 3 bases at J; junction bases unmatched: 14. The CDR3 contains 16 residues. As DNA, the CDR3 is TGTGCCAGCAGAGACCCCAAGAGGGACAGTCACTACGAGCAGTACTTC. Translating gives CASRDPKRDSHYEQYF.

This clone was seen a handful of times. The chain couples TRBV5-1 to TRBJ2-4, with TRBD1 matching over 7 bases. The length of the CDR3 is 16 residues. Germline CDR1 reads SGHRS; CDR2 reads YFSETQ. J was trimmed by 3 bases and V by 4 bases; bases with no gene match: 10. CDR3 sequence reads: CASSQMTGNGKNIQYF. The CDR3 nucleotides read TGCGCCAGCAGCCAGATGACAGGGAATGGCAAAAACATTCAGTACTTC.

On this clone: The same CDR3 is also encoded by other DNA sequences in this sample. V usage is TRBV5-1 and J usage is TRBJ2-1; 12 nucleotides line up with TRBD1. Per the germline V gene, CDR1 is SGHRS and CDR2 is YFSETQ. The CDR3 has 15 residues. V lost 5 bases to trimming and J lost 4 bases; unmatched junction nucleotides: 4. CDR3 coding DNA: TGCGCCAGCAGTCTGGGACAGGGGGCTTACAATGAGCAGTTCTTC. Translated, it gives CASSLGQGAYNEQFF.

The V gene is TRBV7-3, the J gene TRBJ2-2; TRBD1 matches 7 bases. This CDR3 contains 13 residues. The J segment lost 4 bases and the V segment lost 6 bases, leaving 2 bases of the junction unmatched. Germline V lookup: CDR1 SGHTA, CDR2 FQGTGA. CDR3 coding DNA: TGTGCCAGCAGACGACAGGGCACCGGGGAGCTGTTTTTT. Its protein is CASRRQGTGELFF.

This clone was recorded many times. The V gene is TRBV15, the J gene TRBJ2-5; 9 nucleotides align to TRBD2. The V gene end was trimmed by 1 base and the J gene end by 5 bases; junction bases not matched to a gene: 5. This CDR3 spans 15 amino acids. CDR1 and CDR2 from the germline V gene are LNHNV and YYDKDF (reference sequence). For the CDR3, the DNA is TGTGCCACCAGCAGAGGAGCGGGGGGTATGGAGACCCAGTACTTC. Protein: CATSRGAGGMETQYF.

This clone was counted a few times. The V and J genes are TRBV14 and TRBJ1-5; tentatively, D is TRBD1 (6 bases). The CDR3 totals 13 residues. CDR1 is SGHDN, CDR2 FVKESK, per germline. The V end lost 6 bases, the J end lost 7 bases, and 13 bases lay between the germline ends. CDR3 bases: TGTGCCAGCAGTCAATCAGGGGACCAGCCCCAGCATTTT. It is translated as CASSQSGDQPQHF.

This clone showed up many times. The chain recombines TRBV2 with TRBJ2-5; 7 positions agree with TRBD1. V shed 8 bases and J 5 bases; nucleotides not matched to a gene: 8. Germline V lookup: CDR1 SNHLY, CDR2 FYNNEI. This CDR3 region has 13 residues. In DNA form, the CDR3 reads TGTGCCAGCCAGGGACAGAGGAGGGAGACCCAGTACTTC. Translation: CASQGQRRETQYF. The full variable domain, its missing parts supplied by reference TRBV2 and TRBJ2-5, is EPEVTQTPSHQVTQMGQEVILRCVPISNHLYFYWYRQILGQKVEFLVSFYNNEISEKSEIFDDQFSVERPDGSNFTLKIRSTKLEDSAMYFCASQGQRRETQYFGPGTRLLVL.

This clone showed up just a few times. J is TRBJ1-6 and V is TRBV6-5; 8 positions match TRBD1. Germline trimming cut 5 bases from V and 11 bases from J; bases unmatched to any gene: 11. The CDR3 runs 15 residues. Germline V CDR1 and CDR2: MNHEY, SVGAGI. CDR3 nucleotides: TGTGCCAGCAGTCCCGGCTTCACAGGGGGGACACCCCTCCACTTT. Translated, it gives CASSPGFTGGTPLHF.

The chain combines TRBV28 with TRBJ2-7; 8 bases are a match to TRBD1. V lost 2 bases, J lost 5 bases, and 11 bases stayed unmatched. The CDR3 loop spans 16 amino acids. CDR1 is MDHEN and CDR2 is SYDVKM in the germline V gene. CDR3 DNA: TGTGCCAGCAGTTTACATAGGACAGGGAATATCGACGAGCAGTACTTC. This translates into CASSLHRTGNIDEQYF.

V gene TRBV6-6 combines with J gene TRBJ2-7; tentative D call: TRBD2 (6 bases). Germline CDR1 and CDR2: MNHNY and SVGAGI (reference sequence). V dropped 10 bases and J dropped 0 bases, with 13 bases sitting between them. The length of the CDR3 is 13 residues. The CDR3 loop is CATRAGSSYEQYF. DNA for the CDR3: TGTGCCACTCGAGCGGGCTCCTCCTACGAGCAGTACTTC.

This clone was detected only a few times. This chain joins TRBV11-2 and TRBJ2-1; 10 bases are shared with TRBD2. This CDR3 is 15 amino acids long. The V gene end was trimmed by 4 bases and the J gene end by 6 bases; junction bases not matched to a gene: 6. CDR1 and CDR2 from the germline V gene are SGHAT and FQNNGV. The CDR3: CASSSSGGPANEQFF. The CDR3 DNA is TGTGCCAGCAGCTCTAGCGGGGGCCCTGCCAATGAGCAGTTCTTC. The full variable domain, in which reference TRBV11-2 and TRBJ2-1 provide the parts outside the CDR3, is EAGVAQSPRYKIIEKRQSVAFWCNPISGHATLYWYQQILGQGPKLLIQFQNNGVVDDSQLPKDRFSAERLKGVDSTLKIQPAKLEDSAVYLCASSSSGGPANEQFFGPGTRLTVL.

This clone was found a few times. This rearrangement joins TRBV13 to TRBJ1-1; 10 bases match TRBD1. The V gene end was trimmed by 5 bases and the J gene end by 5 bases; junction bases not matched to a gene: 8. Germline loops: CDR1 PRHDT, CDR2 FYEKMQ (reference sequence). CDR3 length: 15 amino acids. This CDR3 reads CASSRDRGQGTEAFF. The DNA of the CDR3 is TGTGCCAGCAGCCGGGACAGGGGCCAAGGGACTGAAGCTTTCTTT.

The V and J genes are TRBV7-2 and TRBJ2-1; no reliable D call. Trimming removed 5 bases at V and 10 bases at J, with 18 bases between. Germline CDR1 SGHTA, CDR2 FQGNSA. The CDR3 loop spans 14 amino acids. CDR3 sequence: CASSLTHGLGEQFF. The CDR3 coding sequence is TGTGCCAGCAGCCTAACCCACGGGCTGGGGGAGCAGTTCTTC.

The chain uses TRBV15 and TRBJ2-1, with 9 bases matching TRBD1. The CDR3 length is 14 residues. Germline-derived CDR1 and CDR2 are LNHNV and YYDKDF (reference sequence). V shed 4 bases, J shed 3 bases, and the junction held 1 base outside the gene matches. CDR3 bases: TGTGCCACCAGCATGACAGGGGGCTACAATGAGCAGTTCTTC. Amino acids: CATSMTGGYNEQFF.

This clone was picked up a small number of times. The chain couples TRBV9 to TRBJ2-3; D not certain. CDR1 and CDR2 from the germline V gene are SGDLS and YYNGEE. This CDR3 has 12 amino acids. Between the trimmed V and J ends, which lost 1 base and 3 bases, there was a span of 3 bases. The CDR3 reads CASSVPTDTQYF. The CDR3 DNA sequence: TGTGCCAGCAGCGTACCAACAGATACGCAGTATTTT.

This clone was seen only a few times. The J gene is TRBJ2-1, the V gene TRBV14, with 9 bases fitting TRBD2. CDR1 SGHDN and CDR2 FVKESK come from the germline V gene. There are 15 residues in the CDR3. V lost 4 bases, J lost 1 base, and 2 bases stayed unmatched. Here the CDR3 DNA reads TGTGCCAGCAGCCGTAGCGGGGGTTCCTACAATGAGCAGTTCTTC. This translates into CASSRSGGSYNEQFF.

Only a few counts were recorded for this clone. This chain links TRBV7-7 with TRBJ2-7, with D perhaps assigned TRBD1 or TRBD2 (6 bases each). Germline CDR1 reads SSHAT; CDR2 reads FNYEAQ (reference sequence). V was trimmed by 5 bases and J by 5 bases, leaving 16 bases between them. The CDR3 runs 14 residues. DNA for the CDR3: TGTGCCAGCAGCCCCGGGGGCGGGAAGGACGAGCAGTACTTC. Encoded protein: CASSPGGGKDEQYF. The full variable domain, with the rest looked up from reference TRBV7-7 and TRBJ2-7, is GAGVSQSPRYKVTKRGQDVTLRCDPISSHATLYWYQQALGQGPEFLTYFNYEAQPDKSGLPSDRFSAERPEGSISTLTIQRTEQRDSAMYRCASSPGGGKDEQYFGPGTRLTVT.

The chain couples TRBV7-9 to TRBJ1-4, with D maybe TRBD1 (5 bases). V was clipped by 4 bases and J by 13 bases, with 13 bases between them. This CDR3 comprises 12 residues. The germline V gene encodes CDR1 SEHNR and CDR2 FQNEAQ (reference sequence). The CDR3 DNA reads TGTGCCAGCAGCTCACAACAGGAACGACTGTTTTTT. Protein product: CASSSQQERLFF. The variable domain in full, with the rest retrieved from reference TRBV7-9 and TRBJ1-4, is DTGVSQNPRHKITKRGQNVTFRCDPISEHNRLYWYRQTLGQGPEFLTYFQNEAQLEKSRLLSDRFSAERPKGSFSTLEIQRTEQGDSAMYLCASSSQQERLFFGSGTQLSVL.